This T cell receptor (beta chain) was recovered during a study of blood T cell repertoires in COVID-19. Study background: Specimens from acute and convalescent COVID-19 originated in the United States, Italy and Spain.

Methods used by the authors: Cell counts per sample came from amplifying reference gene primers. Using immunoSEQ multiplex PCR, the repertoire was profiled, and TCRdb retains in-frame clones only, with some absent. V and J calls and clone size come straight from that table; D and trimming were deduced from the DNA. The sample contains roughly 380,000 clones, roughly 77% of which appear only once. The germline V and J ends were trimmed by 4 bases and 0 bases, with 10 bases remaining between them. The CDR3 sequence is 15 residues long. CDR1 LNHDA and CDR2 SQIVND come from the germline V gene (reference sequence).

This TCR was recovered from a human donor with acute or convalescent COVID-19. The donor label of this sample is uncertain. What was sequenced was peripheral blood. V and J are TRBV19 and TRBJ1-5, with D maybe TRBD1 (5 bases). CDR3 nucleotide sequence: TGTGCCAGTAGTAAGGGGCTGTATAGCAATCAGCCCCAGCATTTT. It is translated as CASSKGLYSNQPQHF.